Presented here are 13 T cell receptor beta chains from one specimen sequenced in a study of T cell repertoires in cytomegalovirus infection. A single record per CDR3 protein comes from TCRdb applying MiXCR to the reads. The sample has fewer than 300,000 distinct CDR3 sequences, about a quarter seen once. What was sequenced was PBMCs. These TCRs come from a human donor in good health (CMV status not recorded). Some clones in this sample may be carry-over from other donors' samples.

This clonotype was seen at least ten times. The V and J genes are TRBV7-2 and TRBJ2-1, with TRBD2 identical over 15 bases. Unmatched junction bases numbered 4, after V lost 5 bases and J lost 2 bases. The CDR3 consists of 17 residues. The V gene's germline CDR1 is SGHTA and CDR2 FQGNSA. CDR3 nucleotides: TGTGCCAGCAGCACCTGGACTAGCGGGGGGGCCTACAATGAGCAGTTCTTC. It is translated as CASSTWTSGGAYNEQFF.

This sequence joins TRBV28 and TRBJ2-7; 8 bases align to TRBD1. V shed 8 bases, J shed 9 bases, and the junction held 21 bases outside the gene matches. CDR1 and CDR2 (germline): MDHEN, SYDVKM. The CDR3 sequence is 16 residues long. The CDR3 DNA reads as TGTGCCAGCTTGGAAACAGGGGGAGTGAAGAACCGGAGGCAGTACTTC. Translated, it gives CASLETGGVKNRRQYF.

This clonotype turned up a few times. The V call is TRBV30, the J call TRBJ2-3; D is perhaps TRBD2 (6 bases). The CDR3 extends over 14 amino acids. Trimming left V 3 bases short and J 0 bases short, with 10 bases between. Germline-derived CDR1 and CDR2 are GTSNPN and SVGIG (reference sequence). Written as DNA, the CDR3 is TGTGCCTGGAGGCACAGCGGGAGCACAGATACGCAGTATTTT. Its translation: CAWRHSGSTDTQYF.

Turning to this clonotype: At one end, the junction sequence differs from germline, possibly due to a read error. This sequence joins TRBV27 and TRBJ1-2; 7 bases align to TRBD1. Germline V CDR1 and CDR2: MNHEY, SMNVEV (reference sequence). This CDR3 contains 14 residues. CDR3 sequence reads: CAGSLYGTDYGYTF. The CDR3 DNA reads TGTGCCGGCAGTTTATACGGGACAGACTATGGCTACACCTTC.

This clonotype was seen a few times. V and J are TRBV5-4 and TRBJ2-3, with TRBD1 matching 7 bases. There are 16 residues in the CDR3. CDR1 and CDR2 (germline): SGHNT, YYREEE (reference sequence). Trimming removed 2 bases from V and 3 bases from J; junction bases left unmatched: 9. The CDR3 DNA reads as TGTGCCAGCAGCTTAAGACAGGGCCACTATACAGATACGCAGTATTTT. This sequence encodes CASSLRQGHYTDTQYF.

This clonotype was observed a handful of times. This chain uses TRBV19 with TRBJ1-1; D gene unclear. V lost 7 bases and J 3 bases, leaving 12 bases between the germline ends. CDR1 and CDR2 from the germline V gene are LNHDA and SQIVND (reference sequence). CDR3 length equals 13 residues. The CDR3 bases are TGTGCCAGTACCAGAGGGCGGTACACTGAAGCTTTCTTT. Translated: CASTRGRYTEAFF.

This clonotype appeared many times. The chain couples TRBV28 to TRBJ1-2; a possible D gene is TRBD1 (6 bases). Germline lookup yields CDR1 MDHEN and CDR2 SYDVKM. The V end was cut by 2 bases, the J end by 2 bases, with 21 bases between. CDR3 length: 18 residues. The CDR3 reads CASSLTWSAGGLNYGYTF. In DNA form, the CDR3 reads TGTGCCAGCAGTTTAACCTGGTCTGCGGGGGGCCTGAACTATGGCTACACCTTC.

The chain employs TRBV12-3 or TRBV12-4 and TRBJ2-1; 12 nucleotides agree with TRBD1. CDR3 length equals 19 residues. V dropped 5 bases and J dropped 5; count of bases not matched to a gene: 16. The CDR3 region is CASSIRDRGRLAGDNEQFF. For the CDR3, the DNA is TGTGCCAGCAGTATCCGGGACAGGGGGCGGCTAGCGGGGGACAATGAGCAGTTCTTC.

The J gene is TRBJ2-7, the V gene TRBV11-2, with TRBD2 matching over 8 bases. The V gene end was trimmed by 7 bases and the J gene end by 4 bases; junction bases not matched to a gene: 6. Per germline, CDR1 SGHAT and CDR2 FQNNGV. The length of the CDR3 is 13 residues. CDR3 loop: CASNRGGDYEQYF. Here the CDR3 DNA reads TGTGCCAGCAACCGGGGGGGCGATTACGAGCAGTACTTC.

The sample holds one count of this clonotype. The chain links TRBV12-3 or TRBV12-4 to TRBJ1-5; D unclear. The J call is uncertain, as TRBJ2-3 better fits the DNA end. The CDR3 is made up of 15 amino acids. As DNA, the CDR3 is TGTGCCAGCAGTTCCGGTCGAACCCTTAATCAGCCCCAGTATTTT. Residues: CASSSGRTLNQPQYF.

This clonotype was counted a few times. The rearrangement links TRBV29-1 to TRBJ2-5; a possible D gene is TRBD2 (5 bases). The V gene lost 3 bases and the J gene lost 2 bases, with 10 bases spanning the gap. CDR1 and CDR2 from the germline V gene are SQVTM and ANQGSEA. The CDR3 consists of 13 residues. The CDR3 protein is CSVDEGQQETQYF. The DNA for the CDR3 is TGCAGCGTTGATGAGGGCCAGCAAGAGACCCAGTACTTC. Combining the CDR3 with reference TRBV29-1 and TRBJ2-5 gives the whole variable domain SAVISQKPSRDICQRGTSLTIQCQVDSQVTMMFWYRQQPGQSLTLIATANQGSEATYESGFVIDKFPISRPNLTFSTLTVSNMSPEDSSIYLCSVDEGQQETQYFGPGTRLLVL.

This clonotype came up many times. The CDR3 reads CASSLEGQGLIDSNQPQHF. The CDR3, as DNA: TGTGCCAGCAGCTTAGAGGGACAGGGACTGATCGATAGCAATCAGCCCCAGCATTTT. This chain links TRBV7-2 with TRBJ1-5; 9 bases map to TRBD1. After removal of 1 base from V and 0 bases from J, the junction contained 10 bases not matched to a gene. The CDR3 length is 19 residues. Germline loops: CDR1 SGHTA, CDR2 FQGNSA.

This clonotype showed up just a few times. The CDR3 protein is CASSLKLAAYGYEQYF. The CDR3 coding sequence is TGTGCCAGTAGTCTGAAGTTAGCGGCCTACGGCTACGAGCAGTACTTC. The chain has TRBV19 and TRBJ2-7; weak D call: TRBD2 (6 bases). Trimming took off 5 bases at V and 3 bases at J, with 20 bases between the two ends. The CDR3 runs 16 residues. Germline V lookup: CDR1 LNHDA, CDR2 SQIVND (reference sequence). The full variable domain, in which reference TRBV19 and TRBJ2-7 provide the parts outside the CDR3, is DGGITQSPKYLFRKEGQNVTLSCEQNLNHDAMYWYRQDPGQGLRLIYYSQIVNDFQKGDIAEGYSVSREKKESFPLTVTSAQKNPTAFYLCASSLKLAAYGYEQYFGPGTRLTVT.